The subject of this entry is one T cell receptor (beta chain). Authors' methods: From reference gene primer amplification, estimates of nucleated cell counts were derived. Profiling relied on immunoSEQ multiplex PCR, and the TCRdb table lists in-frame clones only, not all of them. The D gene and trimming were derived from the DNA, and the V and J assignments and clone size from that table. The sample shows approximately 120,000 clones, about nine tenths of them seen only once. This sample is drawn from a study of blood T cell repertoires in COVID-19. Looking at the study overall: COVID-19 samples collected from the United States, Italy and Spain covered acute and convalescent phases. T cells, B-cell-depleted T cells, or PBMCs provided the cDNA or gDNA that served as material.

There are 14 residues in the CDR3. Trimming removed 6 bases from V and 6 bases from J, with 16 bases in between. Germline V lookup: CDR1 MGHDK, CDR2 SYGVNS. This TCR came from a human donor in a cohort sampled during active COVID-19. The sequenced sample was peripheral blood. The chain uses TRBV25-1 and TRBJ2-3; no firm D call. This chain's CDR3 is CASRDGAVGDTQYF. The CDR3 DNA reads TGTGCCAGCAGAGACGGAGCAGTTGGGGATACGCAGTATTTT.